The clone carrying this TCR beta chain is a singleton in its sample. Its antigen is not identified. CDR1 is ENHRY and CDR2 is SYGVKD in the germline V gene. The CDR3 sequence is 11 residues long. Primers for the PCR totalled 60 Vbeta and 13 Jbeta. Per the original data handling: The count from a later analysis was roughly 80 million unique TCR beta chains, around 11 million of them shared. TCRdb keeps only in-frame clones here, not all; method: immunoSEQ multiplex PCR. The V and J calls and clone size are taken from that table; D and trimming were inferred from the DNA. The table records 130,000 or so clones, roughly 72% of them present only once. This entry belongs to a study of cytomegalovirus exposure and HLA in healthy donors. As for the study in general: Counted in an early data release were about 85 million unique TCRs from HLA-typed donors. Study-wide findings and caveats: Excluded: some indistinguishable V segments such as TRBV6-2 and TRBV6-3.

Sequences were obtained from PBMCs. This receptor was identified in a middle-aged man in good health and CMV-seronegative. The genes are TRBV10-3 and TRBJ2-5; D gene ambiguous. Matching the DNA end better, TRBJ2-7 makes the J call doubtful. The CDR3 loop reads CAISDTYEQYF. The DNA of the CDR3 is TGTGCCATCAGTGACACTTACGAGCAGTACTTC.